These 26 T cell receptor beta chains were all obtained from the same sample, sequenced in a study of identical twins. Each CDR3 protein gets one entry after TCRdb re-called the 5' RACE reads with MiXCR. Counted here are roughly 500,000 distinct CDR3 sequences, roughly a fifth occurring once; the ten biggest clones make up about 0.91%. The sample was also linked to a second study, of T cells expressing NK-cell markers.

Input material: CD4+ T cells sorted from blood. All receptors come from a woman between 18 and 29 years old in good health.

The gene calls are TRBV3-1 and TRBJ2-1, with D possibly being TRBD1 or TRBD2 (5 bases each). The CDR3 is made up of 13 amino acids. Germline CDR1 LGHDT, CDR2 YNNKEL (reference sequence). Deletions cut 1 base from V and 12 bases from J, with 13 bases between. CDR3 bases: TGTGCCAGCAGCCAAGCGGGACCGGAAGGGCAGTTCTTC. It encodes CASSQAGPEGQFF.

This clonotype came up a few times. The chain links TRBV7-3 to TRBJ1-1; 10 positions agree with TRBD1. V was clipped by 2 bases and J by 4 bases; unmatched bases: 7. The CDR3 is 16 amino acids. Germline lookup yields CDR1 SGHTA and CDR2 FQGTGA. CDR3 bases: TGTGCCAGCAGCTTATCCCGACAGGGGGCAAGCACTGAAGCTTTCTTT. It encodes CASSLSRQGASTEAFF.

The V gene is TRBV2, the J gene TRBJ1-1; D is undetermined. The CDR3 runs to 15 residues. V lost 6 bases, J lost 0 bases, and 14 bases lay in between. Germline V lookup: CDR1 SNHLY, CDR2 FYNNEI. The CDR3 DNA follows: TGTGCCAGCAGCCGGGAGCTGAGCTTGAACACTGAAGCTTTCTTT. This encodes CASSRELSLNTEAFF.

In this sample, this clonotype turned up a few times. The rearrangement uses TRBV12-3 or TRBV12-4 and TRBJ2-7, with 8 positions matching TRBD1. V was pared by 6 bases and J by 5 bases, with 6 bases of the junction left unmatched. The CDR3 spans 13 residues. DNA of the CDR3: TGTGCCAGCAGAAGGGGACAGGCCGACGAGCAGTACTTC. It is translated as CASRRGQADEQYF.

The chain is built from TRBV10-3 and TRBJ2-5, with D unclear. The germline V gene has CDR1 ENHRY and CDR2 SYGVKD. The V end was cut by 0 bases, the J end by 3 bases, with 2 bases between. This CDR3 spans 12 amino acids. CDR3 in amino acids: CAISESKETQYF. DNA of the CDR3: TGTGCCATCAGTGAGTCGAAAGAGACCCAGTACTTC.

This clonotype was seen repeatedly, ten times or more. The rearrangement uses TRBV27 and TRBJ2-1; 10 bases fit TRBD1. The CDR3 contains 14 residues. Unmatched junction bases numbered 5, after V lost 5 bases and J lost 7 bases. Germline lookup yields CDR1 MNHEY and CDR2 SMNVEV (reference sequence). The CDR3 sequence is CASSTRTGGNEQFF. DNA for the CDR3: TGTGCCAGCAGTACCCGGACAGGGGGTAATGAGCAGTTCTTC.

The sample holds a few counts of this clonotype. The genes are TRBV4-2 and TRBJ1-1; perhaps TRBD1 as D (5 bases). Trimming removed 0 bases from V and 6 bases from J, with 11 bases in between. The CDR3 spans 14 residues. Germline CDR1 reads LGHNA; CDR2 reads YNFKEQ. The CDR3 nucleotides read TGTGCCAGCAGCCAAGAACGGGGGTCGGCTGAAGCTTTCTTT. This gives the protein CASSQERGSAEAFF.

The chain employs TRBV5-3 and TRBJ2-5; D gene unclear. TRBV5-3 is an ORF for which the function is uncertain. The CDR3 runs 10 residues. V lost 8 bases to trimming and J lost 5 bases, with 7 bases between them. This chain's CDR3 is CASGPETQYF. The CDR3 coding sequence is TGTGCCAGCGGACCGGAGACCCAGTACTTC.

V usage is TRBV9 and J usage is TRBJ2-2; a possible D gene is TRBD1 (7 bases). CDR1 and CDR2 (germline): SGDLS, YYNGEE. The CDR3 is made up of 20 amino acids. Between the trimmed V and J ends, which lost 3 bases and 2 bases, there was a span of 26 bases. The CDR3 is CASSAPLTRGRTSNTGELFF. The CDR3 region has the DNA TGTGCCAGCAGCGCCCCACTCACCAGGGGGAGGACCTCTAACACCGGGGAGCTGTTTTTT. Together with reference TRBV9 and TRBJ2-2, the CDR3 gives the full variable domain: DSGVTQTPKHLITATGQRVTLRCSPRSGDLSVYWYQQSLDQGLQFLIQYYNGEERAKGNILERFSAQQFPDLHSELNLSSLELGDSALYFCASSAPLTRGRTSNTGELFFGEGSRLTVL.

This clonotype was counted only a few times. The chain recombines TRBV2 with TRBJ1-2; TRBD1 is a possible D gene (5 bases). Trimming stripped 8 bases from V and 4 bases from J, with 11 bases between. The CDR3 has 12 amino acids. Germline V gives CDR1 SNHLY, CDR2 FYNNEI. CDR3 region: CASETDFYGYTF. CDR3 sequence (DNA): TGTGCCAGCGAGACAGACTTCTATGGCTACACCTTC.

The chain joins TRBV20-1 to TRBJ2-7; 8 positions match TRBD1. Germline values: CDR1 DFQATT, CDR2 SNEGSKA (reference sequence). The CDR3 loop spans 13 amino acids. The junction had 7 bases not matched to a gene; V was cut back by 7 bases and J by 2 bases. CDR3 amino acids: CSVLRTGTYEQYF. CDR3 DNA sequence: TGCAGTGTACTCCGGACAGGGACCTACGAGCAGTACTTC.

This clonotype has at least ten counts. The chain links TRBV20-1 to TRBJ2-3, with D possibly matching TRBD2 (6 bases). The CDR3 contains 15 residues. Trimming stripped 1 base from V and 1 base from J, with 12 bases between. Germline-derived CDR1 and CDR2 are DFQATT and SNEGSKA (reference sequence). This CDR3 is CSARALGSGTDTQYF. CDR3 nucleotide sequence: TGCAGTGCTAGAGCGCTCGGGAGCGGCACAGATACGCAGTATTTT.

This clonotype was observed a few times. The V and J genes are TRBV12-3 or TRBV12-4 and TRBJ2-5; D is uncertain. The CDR3 is made up of 13 amino acids. Trimming shortened V by 6 bases and J by 7 bases, and 15 bases separated the two germline ends. CDR3 in DNA: TGTGCCAGCAGCTGGACCCGACTCGGGACCCAGTACTTC. Its translation: CASSWTRLGTQYF.

The genes are TRBV9 and TRBJ1-1; D ambiguous. Germline values: CDR1 SGDLS, CDR2 YYNGEE. The CDR3 has 13 residues. Between the trimmed V and J ends, which lost 4 bases and 2 bases, there was a span of 9 bases. Here the CDR3 reads CASSRLGNTEAFF. For the CDR3, the DNA is TGTGCCAGCAGCCGCCTGGGAAACACTGAAGCTTTCTTT.

This clonotype was observed a few times. The chain joins TRBV20-1 to TRBJ1-2; TRBD1 aligns across 10 bases. V gave up 6 bases and J gave up 8 bases; unmatched junction bases: 6. This CDR3 contains 12 residues. Germline CDR1 reads DFQATT; CDR2 reads SNEGSKA (reference sequence). CDR3: CSARQGAVGYTF. CDR3 nucleotides: TGCAGTGCCAGACAGGGGGCGGTGGGCTACACCTTC.

The gene calls are TRBV20-1 and TRBJ2-1, with 9 bases fitting TRBD2. J gave up 10 bases and V 4 bases, and 8 bases lay outside the gene matches. CDR1 is DFQATT, CDR2 SNEGSKA, per germline (reference sequence). The CDR3 is made up of 13 amino acids. The CDR3 sequence: CSATYGTSSEQFF. CDR3 DNA: TGCAGTGCTACTTACGGGACTAGCTCAGAGCAGTTCTTC.

As concerns this clonotype: A junction boundary mismatches the germline segment, possibly from a read error. The chain uses TRBV5-1 and TRBJ2-7; TRBD1 might be the D (5 bases). Germline V gene data show CDR1 as SGHRS and CDR2 as YFSETQ. The CDR3 consists of 14 residues. The CDR3 sequence is CASRLGTGSHEQYF. The DNA for the CDR3 is TGCGCCAGCAGGTTGGGAACAGGTTCCCACGAGCAGTACTTC.

This clonotype was detected many times. The chain uses TRBV10-3 and TRBJ1-2; D gene ambiguous. V was shortened by 11 bases and J by 5 bases, with 15 bases between the two germline ends. The CDR3 loop spans 12 amino acids. In germline, CDR1 is ENHRY, CDR2 SYGVKD. CDR3 DNA: TGTGCCTCGGCGCAAGTAACTTATGGCTACACCTTC. Protein: CASAQVTYGYTF.

This clonotype came up a few times. The chain joins TRBV10-3 to TRBJ2-1; 12 nucleotides line up with TRBD2. This CDR3 contains 14 residues. The trim removed 6 bases at V and 5 bases at J, leaving 2 bases unmatched. CDR1 is ENHRY, CDR2 SYGVKD, per germline. This CDR3 is CAIRGLAGHNEQFF. DNA of the CDR3: TGTGCCATCAGAGGACTAGCGGGGCACAATGAGCAGTTCTTC.

This clonotype was seen many times. The chain is built from TRBV20-1 and TRBJ2-7; a weak D match, TRBD1 (6 bases). The CDR3 contains 11 residues. Trimming removed 6 bases at V and 7 bases at J, with 13 bases between. Looked up from germline, CDR1 is DFQATT and CDR2 is SNEGSKA (reference sequence). CDR3: CSAHRVGEQYF. CDR3 in DNA: TGCAGTGCGCACAGGGTAGGGGAGCAGTACTTC.

This clonotype was recorded a few times. The rearrangement uses TRBV30 and TRBJ2-4, with D possibly being TRBD1 (5 bases). Deletions cut 4 bases from V and 6 bases from J, with 13 bases between. Per the germline V gene, CDR1 is GTSNPN and CDR2 is SVGIG (reference sequence). The CDR3 sequence is 13 residues long. The CDR3 sequence: CAWNAGIPNIQYF. The CDR3 coding sequence is TGTGCCTGGAATGCAGGGATTCCAAACATTCAGTACTTC.

The genes are TRBV6-1 and TRBJ2-3, with a weak D call TRBD1 (6 bases). Germline loops: CDR1 MNHNS, CDR2 SASEGT. V lost 3 bases and J lost 3, with 13 bases in between. There are 15 residues in the CDR3. This CDR3 is CASSDYGQPTDTQYF. The CDR3 nucleotides are TGTGCCAGCAGTGACTACGGACAGCCAACAGATACGCAGTATTTT.

This clonotype showed up just a few times. Written as DNA, the CDR3 is TGTGCCAGCAGTCACGACAGGACTAGCACAGATACGCAGTATTTT. It yields the protein CASSHDRTSTDTQYF. The chain couples TRBV6-5 to TRBJ2-3; weak D call: TRBD1 (6 bases). Germline V gene sequence: CDR1 MNHEY, CDR2 SVGAGI. Between the trimmed V and J ends, which lost 5 bases and 0 bases, there was a span of 12 bases. The CDR3 loop spans 15 amino acids.

The J gene is TRBJ2-2, the V gene TRBV7-6, with D perhaps TRBD2 (6 bases). Trimming took 2 bases from V and 3 from J, leaving 10 bases between them. CDR1 SGHVS and CDR2 FNYEAQ come from the germline V gene. CDR3 length equals 15 residues. CDR3 in amino acids: CASSLRGGDTGELFF. CDR3 coding DNA: TGTGCCAGCAGCTTAAGGGGAGGTGACACCGGGGAGCTGTTTTTT.

The V call is TRBV9, the J call TRBJ2-1; 10 bases match TRBD2. This CDR3 has 16 amino acids. Germline CDR1 SGDLS, CDR2 YYNGEE. V lost 4 bases, J lost 9 bases, and 13 bases stayed unmatched. In DNA, the CDR3 is TGTGCCAGCAGCCCCCGTCGTAGCGGGAGGTGGATTGAGCAGTTCTTC. Residues: CASSPRRSGRWIEQFF.

The rearrangement joins TRBV20-1 to TRBJ2-4; either TRBD1 or TRBD2 may supply D (6 bases each). This CDR3 has 11 amino acids. CDR1 DFQATT and CDR2 SNEGSKA come from the germline V gene (reference sequence). V lost 8 bases and J lost 8, with 13 bases in between. The CDR3 nucleotides read TGCAGTATAGCGAGGGGGGACATTCAGTACTTC. Translated: CSIARGDIQYF.